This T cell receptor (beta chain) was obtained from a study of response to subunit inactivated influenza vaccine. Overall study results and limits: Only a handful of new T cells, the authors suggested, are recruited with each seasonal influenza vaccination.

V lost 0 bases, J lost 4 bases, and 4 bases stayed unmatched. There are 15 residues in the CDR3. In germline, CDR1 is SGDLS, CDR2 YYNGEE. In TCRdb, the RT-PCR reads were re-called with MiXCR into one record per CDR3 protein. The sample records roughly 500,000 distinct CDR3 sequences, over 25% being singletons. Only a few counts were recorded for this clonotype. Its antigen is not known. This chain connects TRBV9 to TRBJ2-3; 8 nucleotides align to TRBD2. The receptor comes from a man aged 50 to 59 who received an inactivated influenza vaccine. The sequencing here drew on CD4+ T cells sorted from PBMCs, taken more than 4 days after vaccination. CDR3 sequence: CASSVEAGVSDTQYF. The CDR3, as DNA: TGTGCCAGCAGCGTAGAAGCGGGAGTGTCAGATACGCAGTATTTT.